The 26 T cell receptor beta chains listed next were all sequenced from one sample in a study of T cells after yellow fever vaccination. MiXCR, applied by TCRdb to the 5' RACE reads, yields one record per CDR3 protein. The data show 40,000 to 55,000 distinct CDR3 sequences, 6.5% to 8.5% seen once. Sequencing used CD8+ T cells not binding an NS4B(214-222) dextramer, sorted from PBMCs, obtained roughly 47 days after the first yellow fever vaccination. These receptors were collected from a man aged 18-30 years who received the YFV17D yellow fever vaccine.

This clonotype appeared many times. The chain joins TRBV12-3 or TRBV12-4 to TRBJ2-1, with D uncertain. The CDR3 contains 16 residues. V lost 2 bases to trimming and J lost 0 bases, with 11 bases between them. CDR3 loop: CASSLFPVSSYNEQFF. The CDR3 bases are TGTGCCAGCAGTTTATTCCCGGTGAGCTCCTACAATGAGCAGTTCTTC.

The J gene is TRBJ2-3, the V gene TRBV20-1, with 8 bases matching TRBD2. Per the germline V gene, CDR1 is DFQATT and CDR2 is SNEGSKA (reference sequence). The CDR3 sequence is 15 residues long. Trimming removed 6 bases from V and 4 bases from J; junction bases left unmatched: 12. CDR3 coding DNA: TGCAGTGCCGACGAACCGGGACTAGACGCAGATACGCAGTATTTT. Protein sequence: CSADEPGLDADTQYF.

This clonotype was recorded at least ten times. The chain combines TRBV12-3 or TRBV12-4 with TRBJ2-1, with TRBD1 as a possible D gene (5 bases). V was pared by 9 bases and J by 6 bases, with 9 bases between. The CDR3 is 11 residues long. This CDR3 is CASQQANEQFF. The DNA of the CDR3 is TGTGCCAGTCAACAGGCCAATGAGCAGTTCTTC.

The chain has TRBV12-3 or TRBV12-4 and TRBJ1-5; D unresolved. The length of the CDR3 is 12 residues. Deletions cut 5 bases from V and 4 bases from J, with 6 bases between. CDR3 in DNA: TGTGCCAGCAGTGGATCGAATCAGCCCCAGCATTTT. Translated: CASSGSNQPQHF.

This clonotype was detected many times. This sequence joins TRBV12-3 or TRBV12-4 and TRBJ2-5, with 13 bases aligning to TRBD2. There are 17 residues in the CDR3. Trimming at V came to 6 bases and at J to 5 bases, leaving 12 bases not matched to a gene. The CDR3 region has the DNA TGTGCCAGCAGCACGCCACTAGCGGGGGGGCCGGGGGAGACCCAGTACTTC. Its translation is CASSTPLAGGPGETQYF.

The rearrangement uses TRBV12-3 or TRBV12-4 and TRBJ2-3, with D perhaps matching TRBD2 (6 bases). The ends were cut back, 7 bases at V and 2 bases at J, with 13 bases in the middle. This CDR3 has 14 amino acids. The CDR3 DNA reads TGTGCCAGCATCCCGGGACTCCCCACAGATACGCAGTATTTT. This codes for CASIPGLPTDTQYF.

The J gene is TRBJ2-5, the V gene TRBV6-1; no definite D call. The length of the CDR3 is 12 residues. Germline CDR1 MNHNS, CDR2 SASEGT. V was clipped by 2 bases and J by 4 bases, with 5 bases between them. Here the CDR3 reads CASSELVETQYF. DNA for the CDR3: TGTGCCAGCAGTGAACTGGTAGAGACCCAGTACTTC.

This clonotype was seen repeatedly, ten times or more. The CDR3 sequence: CASSQDLTDQPQHF. DNA of the CDR3: TGCGCCAGCAGCCAAGATCTCACAGATCAGCCCCAGCATTTT. This chain uses TRBV4-3 with TRBJ1-5; D call uncertain. V was pared by 0 bases and J by 5 bases, with 8 bases between. Germline lookup yields CDR1 LGHNA and CDR2 YSLEER. CDR3 size: 14 residues.

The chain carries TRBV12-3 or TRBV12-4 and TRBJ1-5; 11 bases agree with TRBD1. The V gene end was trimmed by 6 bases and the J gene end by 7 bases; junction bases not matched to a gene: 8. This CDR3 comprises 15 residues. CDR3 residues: CASSSRTGGDQPQHF. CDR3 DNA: TGTGCCAGCAGCTCCCGGACAGGGGGCGACCAGCCCCAGCATTTT.

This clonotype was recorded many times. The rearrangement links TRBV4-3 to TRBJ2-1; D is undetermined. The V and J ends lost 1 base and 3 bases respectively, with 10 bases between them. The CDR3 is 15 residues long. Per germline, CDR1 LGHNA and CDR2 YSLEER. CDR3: CASSQAPALYNEQFF. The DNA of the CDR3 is TGCGCCAGCAGCCAAGCGCCCGCCCTCTACAATGAGCAGTTCTTC.

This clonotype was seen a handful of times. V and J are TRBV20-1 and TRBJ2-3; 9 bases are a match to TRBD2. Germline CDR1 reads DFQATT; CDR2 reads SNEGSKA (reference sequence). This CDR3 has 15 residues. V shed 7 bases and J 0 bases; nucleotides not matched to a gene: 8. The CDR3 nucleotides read TGCAGTGTAGGCGCTAGCGGGACTAGCACAGATACGCAGTATTTT. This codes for CSVGASGTSTDTQYF.

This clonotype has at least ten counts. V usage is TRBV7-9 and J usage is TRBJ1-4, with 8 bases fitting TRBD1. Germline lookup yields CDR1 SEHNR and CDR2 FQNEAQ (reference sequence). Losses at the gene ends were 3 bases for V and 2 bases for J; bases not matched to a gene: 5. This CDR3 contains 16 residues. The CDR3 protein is CASSLSQGATNEKLFF. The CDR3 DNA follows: TGTGCCAGCAGCTTGAGCCAGGGGGCGACTAATGAAAAACTGTTTTTT. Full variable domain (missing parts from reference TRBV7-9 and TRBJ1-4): DTGVSQNPRHKITKRGQNVTFRCDPISEHNRLYWYRQTLGQGPEFLTYFQNEAQLEKSRLLSDRFSAERPKGSFSTLEIQRTEQGDSAMYLCASSLSQGATNEKLFFGSGTQLSVL.

CDR3 in amino acids: CASSLTGQGSYGYTF. CDR3 bases: TGCGCCAGCAGCTTGACCGGACAGGGAAGCTATGGCTACACCTTC. V is TRBV5-1 and J is TRBJ1-2; 8 bases match TRBD1. The CDR3 is 15 amino acids. Losses at the gene ends were 1 base for V and 4 bases for J; bases not matched to a gene: 6. Germline CDR1 SGHRS, CDR2 YFSETQ.

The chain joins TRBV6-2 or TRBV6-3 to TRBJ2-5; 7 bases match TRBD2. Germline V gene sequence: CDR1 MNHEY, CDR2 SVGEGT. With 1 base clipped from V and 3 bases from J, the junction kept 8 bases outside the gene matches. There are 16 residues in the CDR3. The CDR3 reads CASSYYFREVEETQYF. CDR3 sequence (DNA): TGTGCCAGCAGTTACTATTTCCGGGAGGTCGAAGAGACCCAGTACTTC.

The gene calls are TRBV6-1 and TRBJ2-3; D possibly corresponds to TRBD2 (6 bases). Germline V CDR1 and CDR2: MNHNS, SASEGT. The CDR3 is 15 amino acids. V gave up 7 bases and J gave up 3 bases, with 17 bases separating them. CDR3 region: CASTSGTSGTDTQYF. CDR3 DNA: TGTGCCAGCACCTCCGGGACCAGCGGGACAGATACGCAGTATTTT.

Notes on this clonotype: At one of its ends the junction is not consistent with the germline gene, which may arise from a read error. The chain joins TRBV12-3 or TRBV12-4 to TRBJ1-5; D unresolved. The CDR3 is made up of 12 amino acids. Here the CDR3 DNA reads TGTGCCGGCAGTCGGGGCAATCAGCCCCAGCATTTT. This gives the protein CAGSRGNQPQHF.

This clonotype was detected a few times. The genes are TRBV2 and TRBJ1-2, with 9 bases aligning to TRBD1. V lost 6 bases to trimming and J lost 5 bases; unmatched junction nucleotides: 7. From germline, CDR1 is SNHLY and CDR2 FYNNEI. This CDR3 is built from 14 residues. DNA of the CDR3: TGTGCCAGCAGGGAAACAGGGGGCTCTTATGGCTACACCTTC. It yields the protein CASRETGGSYGYTF. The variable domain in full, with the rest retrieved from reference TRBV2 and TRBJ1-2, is EPEVTQTPSHQVTQMGQEVILRCVPISNHLYFYWYRQILGQKVEFLVSFYNNEISEKSEIFDDQFSVERPDGSNFTLKIRSTKLEDSAMYFCASRETGGSYGYTFGSGTRLTVV.

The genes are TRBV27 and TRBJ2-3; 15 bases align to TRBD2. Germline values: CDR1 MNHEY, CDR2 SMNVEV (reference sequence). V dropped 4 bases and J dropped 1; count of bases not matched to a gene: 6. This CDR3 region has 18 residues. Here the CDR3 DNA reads TGTGCCAGCAGTTCTCGGACTAGCGGGGGGGCCGGCACAGATACGCAGTATTTT. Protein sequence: CASSSRTSGGAGTDTQYF.

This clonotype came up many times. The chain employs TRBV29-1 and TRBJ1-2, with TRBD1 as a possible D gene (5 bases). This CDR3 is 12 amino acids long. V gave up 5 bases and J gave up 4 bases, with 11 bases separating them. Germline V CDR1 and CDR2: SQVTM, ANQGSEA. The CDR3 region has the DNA TGCAGCGTTTCAACAGGCCTCTATGGCTACACCTTC. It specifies CSVSTGLYGYTF. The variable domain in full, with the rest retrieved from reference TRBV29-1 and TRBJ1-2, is SAVISQKPSRDICQRGTSLTIQCQVDSQVTMMFWYRQQPGQSLTLIATANQGSEATYESGFVIDKFPISRPNLTFSTLTVSNMSPEDSSIYLCSVSTGLYGYTFGSGTRLTVV.

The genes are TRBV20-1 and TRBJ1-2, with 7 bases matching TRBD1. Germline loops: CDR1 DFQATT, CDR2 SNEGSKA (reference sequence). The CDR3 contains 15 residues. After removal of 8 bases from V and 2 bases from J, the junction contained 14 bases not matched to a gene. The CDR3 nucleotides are TGCAGTACTCCCACAGGGGTCATTAGAAACTATGGCTACACCTTC. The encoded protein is CSTPTGVIRNYGYTF.

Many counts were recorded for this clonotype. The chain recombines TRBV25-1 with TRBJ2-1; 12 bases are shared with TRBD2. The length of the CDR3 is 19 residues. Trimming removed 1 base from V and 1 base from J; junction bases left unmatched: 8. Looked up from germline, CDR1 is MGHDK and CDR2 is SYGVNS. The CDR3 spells CASSEWPSGGAESYNEQFF. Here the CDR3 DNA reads TGTGCCAGCAGTGAATGGCCTAGCGGGGGGGCCGAGTCCTACAATGAGCAGTTCTTC.

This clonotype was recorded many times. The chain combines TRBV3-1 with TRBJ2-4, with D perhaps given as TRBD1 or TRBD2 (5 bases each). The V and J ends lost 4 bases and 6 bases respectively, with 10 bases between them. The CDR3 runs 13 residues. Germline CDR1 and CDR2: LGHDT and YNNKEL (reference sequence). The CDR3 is CASSPVGGNIQYF. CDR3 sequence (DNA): TGTGCCAGCAGCCCCGTTGGGGGAAACATTCAGTACTTC.

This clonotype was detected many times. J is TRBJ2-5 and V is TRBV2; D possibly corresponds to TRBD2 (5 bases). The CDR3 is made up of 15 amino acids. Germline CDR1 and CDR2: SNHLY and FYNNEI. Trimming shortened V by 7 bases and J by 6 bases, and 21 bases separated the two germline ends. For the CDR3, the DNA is TGTGCCAGCATGGAGGTCGGCTCATCCACGAAGACCCAGTACTTC. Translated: CASMEVGSSTKTQYF.

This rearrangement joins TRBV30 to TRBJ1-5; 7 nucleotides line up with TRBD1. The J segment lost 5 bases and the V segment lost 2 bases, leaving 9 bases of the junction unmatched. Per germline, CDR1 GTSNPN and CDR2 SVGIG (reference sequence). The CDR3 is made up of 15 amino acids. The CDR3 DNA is TGTGCCTGGAGTCAGGGGGGGGCAGGCGATCAGCCCCAGCATTTT. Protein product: CAWSQGGAGDQPQHF.

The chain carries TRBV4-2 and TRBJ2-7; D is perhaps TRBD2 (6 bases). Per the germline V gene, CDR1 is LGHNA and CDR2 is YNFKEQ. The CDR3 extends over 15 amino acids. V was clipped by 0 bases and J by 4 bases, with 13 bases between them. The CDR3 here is CASSQDSGLAYEQYF. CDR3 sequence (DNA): TGTGCCAGCAGCCAAGATTCCGGGCTAGCGTACGAGCAGTACTTC.

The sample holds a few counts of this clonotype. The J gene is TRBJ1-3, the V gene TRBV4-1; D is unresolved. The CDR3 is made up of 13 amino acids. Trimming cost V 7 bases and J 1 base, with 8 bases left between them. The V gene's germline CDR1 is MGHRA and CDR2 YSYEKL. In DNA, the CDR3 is TGCGCCAGCATGGGAGTGTCTGGAAACACCATATATTTT. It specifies CASMGVSGNTIYF.